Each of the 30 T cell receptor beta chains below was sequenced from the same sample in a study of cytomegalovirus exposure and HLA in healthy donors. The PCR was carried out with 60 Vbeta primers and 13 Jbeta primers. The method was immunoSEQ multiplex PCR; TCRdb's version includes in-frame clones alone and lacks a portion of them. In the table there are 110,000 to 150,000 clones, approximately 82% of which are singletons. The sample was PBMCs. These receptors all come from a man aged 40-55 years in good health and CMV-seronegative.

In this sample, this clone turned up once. The DNA for the CDR3 is TGTGCCAGCAGTGCCATCCCCCAGGGAAGTGGAAACACCATATATTTT. It codes for CASSAIPQGSGNTIYF. The V and J genes are TRBV27 and TRBJ1-3, with D perhaps matching TRBD1 (5 bases). Germline assignment: CDR1 MNHEY and CDR2 SMNVEV (reference sequence). The CDR3 is made up of 16 amino acids. The V gene lost 5 bases and the J gene lost 3 bases, with 17 bases spanning the gap.

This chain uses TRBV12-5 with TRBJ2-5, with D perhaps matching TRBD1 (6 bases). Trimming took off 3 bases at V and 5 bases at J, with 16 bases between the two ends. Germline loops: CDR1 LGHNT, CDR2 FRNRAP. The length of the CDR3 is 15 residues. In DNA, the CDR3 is TGTGCTAGTGGTTTCAATCCGGGACAACTGGAGACCCAGTACTTC. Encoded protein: CASGFNPGQLETQYF.

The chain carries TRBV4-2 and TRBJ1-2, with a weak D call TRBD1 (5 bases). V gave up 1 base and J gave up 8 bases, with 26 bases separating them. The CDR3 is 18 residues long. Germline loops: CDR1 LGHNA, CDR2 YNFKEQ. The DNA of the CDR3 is TGTGCCAGCAGCCAAGTGGGTGTTGACAGTCCTAATCACTCGGGCTACACCTTC. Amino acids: CASSQVGVDSPNHSGYTF.

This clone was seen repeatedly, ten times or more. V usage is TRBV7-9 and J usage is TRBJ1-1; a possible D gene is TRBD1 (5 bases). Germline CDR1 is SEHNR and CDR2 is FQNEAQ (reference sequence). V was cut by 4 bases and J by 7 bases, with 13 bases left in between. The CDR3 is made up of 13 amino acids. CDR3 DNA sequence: TGTGCCAGCAGCTCCCAGGGTCTGGTTGAAGCTTTCTTT. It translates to CASSSQGLVEAFF.

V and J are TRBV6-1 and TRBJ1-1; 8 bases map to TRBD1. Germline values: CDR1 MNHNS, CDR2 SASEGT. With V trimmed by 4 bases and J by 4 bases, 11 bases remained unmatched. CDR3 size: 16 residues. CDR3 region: CASSGAAGGLITEAFF. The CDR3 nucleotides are TGTGCCAGCAGTGGGGCAGCAGGGGGCTTGATCACTGAAGCTTTCTTT.

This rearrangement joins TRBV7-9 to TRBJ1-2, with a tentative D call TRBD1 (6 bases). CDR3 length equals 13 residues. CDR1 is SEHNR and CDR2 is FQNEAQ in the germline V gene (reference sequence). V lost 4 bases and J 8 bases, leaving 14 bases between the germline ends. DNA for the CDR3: TGTGCCAGCAGCTCAACAGGGAATCGGGGCTACACCTTC. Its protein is CASSSTGNRGYTF.

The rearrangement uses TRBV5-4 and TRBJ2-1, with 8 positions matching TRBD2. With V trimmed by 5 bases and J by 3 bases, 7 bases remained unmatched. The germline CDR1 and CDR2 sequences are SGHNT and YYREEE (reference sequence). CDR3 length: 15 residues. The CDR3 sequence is CASRSGGGNYNEQFF. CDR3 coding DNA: TGTGCCAGCAGGTCTGGCGGGGGGAACTACAATGAGCAGTTCTTC.

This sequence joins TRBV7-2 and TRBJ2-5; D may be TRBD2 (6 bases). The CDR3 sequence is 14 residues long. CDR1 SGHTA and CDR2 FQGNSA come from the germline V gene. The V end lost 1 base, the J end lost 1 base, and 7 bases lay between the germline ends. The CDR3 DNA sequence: TGTGCCAGCAGCTTAGGGAGGGCCCAAGAGACCCAGTACTTC. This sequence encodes CASSLGRAQETQYF.

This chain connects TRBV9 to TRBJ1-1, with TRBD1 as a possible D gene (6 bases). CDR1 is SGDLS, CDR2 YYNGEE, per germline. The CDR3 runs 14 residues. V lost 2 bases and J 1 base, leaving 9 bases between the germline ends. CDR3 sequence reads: CASSVTGTNTEAFF. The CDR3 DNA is TGTGCCAGCAGCGTCACAGGGACGAACACTGAAGCTTTCTTT. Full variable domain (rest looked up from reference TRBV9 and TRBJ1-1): DSGVTQTPKHLITATGQRVTLRCSPRSGDLSVYWYQQSLDQGLQFLIQYYNGEERAKGNILERFSAQQFPDLHSELNLSSLELGDSALYFCASSVTGTNTEAFFGQGTRLTVV.

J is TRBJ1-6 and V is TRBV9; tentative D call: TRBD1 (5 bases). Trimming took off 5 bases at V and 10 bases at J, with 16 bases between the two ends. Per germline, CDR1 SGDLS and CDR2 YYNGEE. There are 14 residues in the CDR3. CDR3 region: CASSERQRGSPLHF. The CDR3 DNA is TGTGCCAGCAGTGAAAGACAGCGAGGATCACCCCTCCACTTT.

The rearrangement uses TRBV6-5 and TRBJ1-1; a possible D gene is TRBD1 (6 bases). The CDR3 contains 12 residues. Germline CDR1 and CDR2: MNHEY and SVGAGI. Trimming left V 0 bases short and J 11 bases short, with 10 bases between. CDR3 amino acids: CASSYSTGRAFF. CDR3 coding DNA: TGTGCCAGCAGTTACTCGACAGGCAGGGCTTTCTTT.

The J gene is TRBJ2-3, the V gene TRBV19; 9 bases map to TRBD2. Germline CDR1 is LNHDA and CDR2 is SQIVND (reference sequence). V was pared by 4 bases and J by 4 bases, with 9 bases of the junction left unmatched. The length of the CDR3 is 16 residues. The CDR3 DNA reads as TGTGCCAGTAGTACCCTCAAGCGGGGGGCGGCAGATACGCAGTATTTT. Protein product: CASSTLKRGAADTQYF. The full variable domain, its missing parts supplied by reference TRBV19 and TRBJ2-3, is DGGITQSPKYLFRKEGQNVTLSCEQNLNHDAMYWYRQDPGQGLRLIYYSQIVNDFQKGDIAEGYSVSREKKESFPLTVTSAQKNPTAFYLCASSTLKRGAADTQYFGPGTRLTVL.

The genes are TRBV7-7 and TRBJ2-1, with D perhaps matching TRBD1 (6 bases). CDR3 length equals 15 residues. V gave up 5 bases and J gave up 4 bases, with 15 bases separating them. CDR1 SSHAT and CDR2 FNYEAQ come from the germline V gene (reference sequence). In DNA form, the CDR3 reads TGTGCCAGCAGCGCGTCAGGACAGACATACAATGAGCAGTTCTTC. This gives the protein CASSASGQTYNEQFF.

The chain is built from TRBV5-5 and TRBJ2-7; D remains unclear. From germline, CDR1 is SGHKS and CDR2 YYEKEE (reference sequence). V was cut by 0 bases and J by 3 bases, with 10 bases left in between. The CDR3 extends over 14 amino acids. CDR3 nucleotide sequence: TGTGCCAGCAGCTTGGCCCAGGTTAGCTACGAGCAGTACTTC. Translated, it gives CASSLAQVSYEQYF.

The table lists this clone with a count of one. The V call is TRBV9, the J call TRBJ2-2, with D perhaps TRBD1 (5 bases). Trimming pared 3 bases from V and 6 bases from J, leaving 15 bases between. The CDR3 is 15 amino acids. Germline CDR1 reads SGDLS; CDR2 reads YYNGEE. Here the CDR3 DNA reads TGTGCCAGCAGCGGGGGTACAGGATCACCCGGGGAGCTGTTTTTT. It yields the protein CASSGGTGSPGELFF.

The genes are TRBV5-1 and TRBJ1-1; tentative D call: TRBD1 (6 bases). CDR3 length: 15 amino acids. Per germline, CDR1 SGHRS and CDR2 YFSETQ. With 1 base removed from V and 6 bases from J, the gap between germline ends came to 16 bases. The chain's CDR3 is CASSLKGGIGSEAFF. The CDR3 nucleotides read TGCGCCAGCAGCTTGAAGGGGGGGATTGGTTCTGAAGCTTTCTTT.

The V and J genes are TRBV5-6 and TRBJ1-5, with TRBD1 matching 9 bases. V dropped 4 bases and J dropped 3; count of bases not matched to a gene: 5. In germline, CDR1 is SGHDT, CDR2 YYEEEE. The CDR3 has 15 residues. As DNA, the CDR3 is TGTGCCAGCAGCCGGACAGGGGAGGACAATCAGCCCCAGCATTTT. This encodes CASSRTGEDNQPQHF.

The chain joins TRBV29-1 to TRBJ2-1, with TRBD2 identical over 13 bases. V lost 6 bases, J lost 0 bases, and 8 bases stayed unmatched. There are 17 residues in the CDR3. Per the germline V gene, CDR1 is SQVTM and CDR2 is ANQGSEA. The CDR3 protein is CSVPGLAGYSSYNEQFF. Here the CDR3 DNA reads TGCAGCGTGCCGGGACTAGCGGGGTATAGCTCCTACAATGAGCAGTTCTTC.

The CDR3 loop reads CASSPAAGGALDTQYF. In nucleotides, the CDR3 is TGTGCCAGCAGCCCTGCAGCGGGGGGGGCCTTAGATACGCAGTATTTT. V gene TRBV7-3 combines with J gene TRBJ2-3; 10 positions agree with TRBD2. The germline V gene has CDR1 SGHTA and CDR2 FQGTGA. J lost 5 bases, V lost 5 bases, and 10 bases had no gene match. The CDR3 runs 16 residues.

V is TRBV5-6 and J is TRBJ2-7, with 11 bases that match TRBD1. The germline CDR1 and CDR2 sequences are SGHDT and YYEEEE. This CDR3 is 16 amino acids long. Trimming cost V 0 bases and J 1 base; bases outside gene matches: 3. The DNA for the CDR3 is TGTGCCAGCAGCTTGGCCGGACAGGGGGCGTCCTACGAGCAGTACTTC. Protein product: CASSLAGQGASYEQYF.

CDR3 nucleotide sequence: TGTGCCAGCAGCGTAGCCCACGGTGGACAGGGAGGTTCCTACGAGCAGTACTTC. Translating it yields CASSVAHGGQGGSYEQYF. This chain uses TRBV9 with TRBJ2-7, with 8 bases aligning to TRBD1. The CDR3 sequence is 18 residues long. CDR1 is SGDLS and CDR2 is YYNGEE in the germline V gene. The trim removed 0 bases at V and 1 base at J, leaving 12 bases unmatched.

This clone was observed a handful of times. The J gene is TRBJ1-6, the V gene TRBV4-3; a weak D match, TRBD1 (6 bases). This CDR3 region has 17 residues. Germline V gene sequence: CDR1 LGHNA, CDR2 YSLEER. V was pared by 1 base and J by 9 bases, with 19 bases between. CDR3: CASSQGFRSTGPSPLHF. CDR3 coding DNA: TGCGCCAGCAGCCAAGGATTTAGGTCGACAGGCCCTTCACCCCTCCACTTT.

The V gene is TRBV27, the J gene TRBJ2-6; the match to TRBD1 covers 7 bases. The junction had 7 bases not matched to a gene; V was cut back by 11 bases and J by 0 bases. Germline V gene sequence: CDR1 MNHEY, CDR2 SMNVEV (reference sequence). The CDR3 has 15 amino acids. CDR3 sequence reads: CAVGDSYSGANVLTF. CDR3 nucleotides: TGTGCCGTTGGGGACAGCTACTCTGGGGCCAACGTCCTGACTTTC.

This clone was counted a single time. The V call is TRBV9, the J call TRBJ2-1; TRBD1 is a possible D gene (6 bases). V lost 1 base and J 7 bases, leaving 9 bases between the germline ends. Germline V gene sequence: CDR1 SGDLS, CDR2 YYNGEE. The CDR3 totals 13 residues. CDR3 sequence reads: CASSVKQGNEQFF. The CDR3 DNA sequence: TGTGCCAGCAGCGTAAAACAGGGAAATGAGCAGTTCTTC.

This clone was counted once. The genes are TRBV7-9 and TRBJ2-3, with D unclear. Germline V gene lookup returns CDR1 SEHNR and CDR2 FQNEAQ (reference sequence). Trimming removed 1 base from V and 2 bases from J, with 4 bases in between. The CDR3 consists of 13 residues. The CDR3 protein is CASSLVITDTQYF. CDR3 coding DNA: TGTGCCAGCAGCTTAGTTATCACAGATACGCAGTATTTT.

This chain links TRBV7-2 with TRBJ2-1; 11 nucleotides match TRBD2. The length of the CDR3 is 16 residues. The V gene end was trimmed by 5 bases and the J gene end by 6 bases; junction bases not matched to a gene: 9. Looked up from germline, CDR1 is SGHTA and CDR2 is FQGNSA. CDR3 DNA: TGTGCCAGCAGCCTTCCAGGGACTAGCGGTTTCAATGAGCAGTTCTTC. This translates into CASSLPGTSGFNEQFF.

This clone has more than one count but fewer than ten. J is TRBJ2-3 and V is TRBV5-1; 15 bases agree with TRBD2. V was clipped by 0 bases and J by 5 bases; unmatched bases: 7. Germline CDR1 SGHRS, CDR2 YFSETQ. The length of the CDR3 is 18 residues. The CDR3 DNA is TGCGCCAGCAGCTTGGAGGGGACTAGCGGGGGGCGGGGAGATACGCAGTATTTT. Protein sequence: CASSLEGTSGGRGDTQYF.

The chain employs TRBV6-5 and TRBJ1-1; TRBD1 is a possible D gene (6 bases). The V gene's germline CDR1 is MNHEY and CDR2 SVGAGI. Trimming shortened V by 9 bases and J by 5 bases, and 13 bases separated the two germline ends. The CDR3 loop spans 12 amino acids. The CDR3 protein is CASEGVGTEAFF. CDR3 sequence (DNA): TGTGCCAGTGAGGGGGTAGGGACTGAAGCTTTCTTT.

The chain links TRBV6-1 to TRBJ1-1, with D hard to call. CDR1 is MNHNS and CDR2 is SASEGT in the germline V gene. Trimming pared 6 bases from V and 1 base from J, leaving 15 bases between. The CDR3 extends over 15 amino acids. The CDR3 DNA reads TGTGCCAGCAGACCGCTGAGGGCCGGGAACACTGAAGCTTTCTTT. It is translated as CASRPLRAGNTEAFF.

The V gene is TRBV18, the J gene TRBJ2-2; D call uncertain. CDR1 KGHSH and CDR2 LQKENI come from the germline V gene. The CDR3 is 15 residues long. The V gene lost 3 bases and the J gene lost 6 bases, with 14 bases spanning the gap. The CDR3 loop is CASSPSEAESGELFF. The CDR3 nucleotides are TGTGCCAGCTCACCTAGTGAGGCAGAATCCGGGGAGCTGTTTTTT. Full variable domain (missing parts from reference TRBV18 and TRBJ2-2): NAGVMQNPRHLVRRRGQEARLRCSPMKGHSHVYWYRQLPEEGLKFMVYLQKENIIDESGMPKERFSAEFPKEGPSILRIQQVVRGDSAAYFCASSPSEAESGELFFGEGSRLTVL.